A single T cell receptor beta chain is shown here with its context. As yet, its antigen is unknown. With the ViraFEST assay, the study expanded antigen-specific CD4+ T cells using viral peptide pools, then sequenced them. Upon completion of about 10 days in culture, CD4+ T cells were isolated. It was between March and December 2020 that the person had a SARS-CoV-2 infection confirmed by PCR. The participants, recipients of two vaccine doses, got either BNT162b2 or mRNA-1273. This record comes from a study of vaccination effects on CD4 cells after COVID-19. Study-wide background: The median interval between the second dose and post-vaccine sampling was 72 days.

The method was immunoSEQ multiplex PCR; TCRdb's version includes in-frame clones alone and lacks a portion of them. Of about 15,000 clones listed, roughly 70% are singletons. Study-level results: Late in the post-vaccination period, infection-induced and vaccine-induced clones underwent marked clonal contraction. The study enrolled few convalescent patients and sampled no early post-infection timepoints.

This clonotype was sampled from a human donor who had a prior SARS-CoV-2 infection. The specimen was CD4+ T cells from PBMCs cultured with HCoV-NL63 spike peptides, collected after COVID-19 vaccination.

The CDR3 loop reads CSASRALNEQFF. The DNA of the CDR3 is TGCAGTGCTAGTAGGGCTCTTAATGAGCAGTTCTTC. The chain couples TRBV20-1 to TRBJ2-1, with D unresolved. Deletions cut 3 bases from V and 7 bases from J, with 10 bases between. The germline V gene encodes CDR1 DFQATT and CDR2 SNEGSKA (reference sequence). The CDR3 covers 12 residues.